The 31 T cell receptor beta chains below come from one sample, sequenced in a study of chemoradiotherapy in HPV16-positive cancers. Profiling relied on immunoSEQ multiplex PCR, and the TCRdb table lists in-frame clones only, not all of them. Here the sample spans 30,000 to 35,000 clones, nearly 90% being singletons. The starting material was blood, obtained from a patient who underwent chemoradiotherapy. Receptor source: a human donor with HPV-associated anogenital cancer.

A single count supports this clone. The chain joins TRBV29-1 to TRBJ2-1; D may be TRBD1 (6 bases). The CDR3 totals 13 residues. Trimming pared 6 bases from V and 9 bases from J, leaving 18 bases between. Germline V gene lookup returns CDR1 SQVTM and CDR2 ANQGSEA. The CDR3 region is CSVAQGRAGEQFF. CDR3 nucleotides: TGCAGCGTCGCACAGGGTCGGGCGGGTGAGCAGTTCTTC.

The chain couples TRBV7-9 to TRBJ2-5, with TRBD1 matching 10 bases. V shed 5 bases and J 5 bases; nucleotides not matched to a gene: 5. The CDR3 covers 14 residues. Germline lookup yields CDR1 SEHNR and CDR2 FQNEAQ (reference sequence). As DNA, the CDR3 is TGTGCCAGCAGCCGACAGGGGGCCAGTGAGACCCAGTACTTC. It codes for CASSRQGASETQYF.

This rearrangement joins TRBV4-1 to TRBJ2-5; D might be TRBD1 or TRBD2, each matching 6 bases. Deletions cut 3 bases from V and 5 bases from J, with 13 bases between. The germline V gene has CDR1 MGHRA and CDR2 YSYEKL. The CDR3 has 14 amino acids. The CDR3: CASSHVRGRETQYF. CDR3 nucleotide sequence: TGCGCCAGCAGCCATGTCCGGGGGCGGGAGACCCAGTACTTC.

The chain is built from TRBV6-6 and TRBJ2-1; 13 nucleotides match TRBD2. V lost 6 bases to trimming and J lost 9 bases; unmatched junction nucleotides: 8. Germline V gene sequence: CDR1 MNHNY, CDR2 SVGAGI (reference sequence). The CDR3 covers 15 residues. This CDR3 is CASRVGTSGIGEQFF. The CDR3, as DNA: TGTGCCAGCAGAGTGGGGACTAGCGGGATTGGTGAGCAGTTCTTC.

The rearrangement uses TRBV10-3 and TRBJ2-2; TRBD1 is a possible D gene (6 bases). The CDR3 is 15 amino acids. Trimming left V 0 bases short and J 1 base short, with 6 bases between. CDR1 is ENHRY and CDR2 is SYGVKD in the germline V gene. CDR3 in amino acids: CAISESTGNTGELFF. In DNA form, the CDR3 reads TGTGCCATCAGTGAGTCGACAGGGAACACCGGGGAGCTGTTTTTT.

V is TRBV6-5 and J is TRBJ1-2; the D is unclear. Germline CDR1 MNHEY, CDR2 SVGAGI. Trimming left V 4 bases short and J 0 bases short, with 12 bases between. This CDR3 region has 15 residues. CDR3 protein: CASSFSTPANYGYTF. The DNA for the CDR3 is TGTGCCAGCAGTTTCTCGACGCCTGCTAACTATGGCTACACCTTC.

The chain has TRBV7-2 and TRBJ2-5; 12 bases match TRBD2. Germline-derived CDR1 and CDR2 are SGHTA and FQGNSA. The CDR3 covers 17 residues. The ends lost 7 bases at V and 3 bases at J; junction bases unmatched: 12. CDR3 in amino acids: CASTLRLAGGREETQYF. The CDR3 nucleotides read TGTGCCAGCACCCTCAGGCTAGCGGGGGGGCGGGAAGAGACCCAGTACTTC.

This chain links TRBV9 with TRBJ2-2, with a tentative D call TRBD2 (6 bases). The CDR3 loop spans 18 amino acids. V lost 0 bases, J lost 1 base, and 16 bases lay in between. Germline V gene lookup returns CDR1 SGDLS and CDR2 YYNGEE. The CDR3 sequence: CASSVAPHVGGNTGELFF. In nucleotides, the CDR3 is TGTGCCAGCAGCGTAGCCCCGCATGTGGGGGGGAACACCGGGGAGCTGTTTTTT.

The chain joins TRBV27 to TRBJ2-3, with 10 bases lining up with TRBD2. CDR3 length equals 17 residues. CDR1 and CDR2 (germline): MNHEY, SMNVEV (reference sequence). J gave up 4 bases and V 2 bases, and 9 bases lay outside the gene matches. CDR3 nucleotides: TGTGCCAGCAGTTTAGGGACTAGCGCCACTCAGGCAGATACGCAGTATTTT. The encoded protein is CASSLGTSATQADTQYF.

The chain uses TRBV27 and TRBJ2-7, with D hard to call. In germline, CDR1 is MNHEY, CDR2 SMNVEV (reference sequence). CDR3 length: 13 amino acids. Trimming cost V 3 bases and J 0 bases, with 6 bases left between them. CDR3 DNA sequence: TGTGCCAGCAGTTTCCTCAGCTCCTACGAGCAGTACTTC. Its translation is CASSFLSSYEQYF.

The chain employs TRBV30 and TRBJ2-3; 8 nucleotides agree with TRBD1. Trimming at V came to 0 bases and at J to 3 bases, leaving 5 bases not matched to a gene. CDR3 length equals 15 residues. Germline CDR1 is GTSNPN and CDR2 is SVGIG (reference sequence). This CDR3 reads CAWSVGRGLTDTQYF. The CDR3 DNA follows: TGTGCCTGGAGTGTGGGCAGGGGGCTTACAGATACGCAGTATTTT.

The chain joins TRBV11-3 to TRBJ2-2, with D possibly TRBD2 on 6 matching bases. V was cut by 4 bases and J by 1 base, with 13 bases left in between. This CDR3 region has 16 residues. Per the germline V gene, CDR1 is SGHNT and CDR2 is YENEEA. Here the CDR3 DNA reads TGTGCCAGCAGCTCGAGGAGGGTCGGGAACACCGGGGAGCTGTTTTTT. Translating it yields CASSSRRVGNTGELFF.

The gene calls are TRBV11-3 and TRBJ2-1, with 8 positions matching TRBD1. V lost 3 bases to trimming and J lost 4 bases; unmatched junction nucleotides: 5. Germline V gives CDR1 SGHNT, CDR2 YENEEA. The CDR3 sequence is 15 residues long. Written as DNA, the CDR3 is TGTGCCAGCAGCTTCGGACAGGGAGGATACAATGAGCAGTTCTTC. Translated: CASSFGQGGYNEQFF.

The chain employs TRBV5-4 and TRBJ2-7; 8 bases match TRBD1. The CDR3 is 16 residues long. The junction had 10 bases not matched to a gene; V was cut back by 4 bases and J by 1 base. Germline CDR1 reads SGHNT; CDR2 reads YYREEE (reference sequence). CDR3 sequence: CASSPNSGTGSYEQYF. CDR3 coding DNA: TGTGCCAGCAGCCCCAATTCCGGGACAGGATCCTACGAGCAGTACTTC.

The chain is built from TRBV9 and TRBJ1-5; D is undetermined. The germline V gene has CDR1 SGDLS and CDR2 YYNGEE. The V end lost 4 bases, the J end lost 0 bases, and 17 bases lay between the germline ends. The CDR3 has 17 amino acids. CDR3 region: CASSPQRGSHSNQPQHF. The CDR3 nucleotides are TGTGCCAGCAGCCCCCAGCGAGGCAGCCATAGCAATCAGCCCCAGCATTTT.

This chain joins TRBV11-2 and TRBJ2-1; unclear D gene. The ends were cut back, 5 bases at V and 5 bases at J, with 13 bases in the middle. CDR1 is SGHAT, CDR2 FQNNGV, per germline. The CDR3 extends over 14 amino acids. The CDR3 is CASSQERTDNEQFF. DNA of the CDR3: TGTGCCAGCAGCCAAGAAAGAACCGACAATGAGCAGTTCTTC.

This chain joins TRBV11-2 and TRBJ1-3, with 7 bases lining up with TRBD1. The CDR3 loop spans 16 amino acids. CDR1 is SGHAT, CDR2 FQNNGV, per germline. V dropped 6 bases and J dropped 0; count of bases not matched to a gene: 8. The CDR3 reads CASSRTGALSGNTIYF. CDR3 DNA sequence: TGTGCCAGCAGTCGAACAGGGGCACTCTCTGGAAACACCATATATTTT.

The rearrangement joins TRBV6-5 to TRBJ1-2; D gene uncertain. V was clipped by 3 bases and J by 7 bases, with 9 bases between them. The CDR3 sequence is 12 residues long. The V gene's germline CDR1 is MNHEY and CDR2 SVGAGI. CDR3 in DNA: TGTGCCAGCAGTTATCGCTCGGGTGGCTACACCTTC. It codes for CASSYRSGGYTF.

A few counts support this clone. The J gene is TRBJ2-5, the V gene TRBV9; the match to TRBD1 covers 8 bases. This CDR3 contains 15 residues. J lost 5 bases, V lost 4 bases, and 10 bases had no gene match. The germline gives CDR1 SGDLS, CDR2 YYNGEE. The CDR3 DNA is TGTGCCAGCAGCCGCAGCCGACAGGGGAGGGAGACCCAGTACTTC. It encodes CASSRSRQGRETQYF.

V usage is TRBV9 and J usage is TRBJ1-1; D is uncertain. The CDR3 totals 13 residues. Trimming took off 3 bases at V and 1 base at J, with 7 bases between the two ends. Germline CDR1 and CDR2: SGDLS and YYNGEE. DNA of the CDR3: TGTGCCAGCAGCGGTGGATCGAACACTGAAGCTTTCTTT. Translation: CASSGGSNTEAFF.

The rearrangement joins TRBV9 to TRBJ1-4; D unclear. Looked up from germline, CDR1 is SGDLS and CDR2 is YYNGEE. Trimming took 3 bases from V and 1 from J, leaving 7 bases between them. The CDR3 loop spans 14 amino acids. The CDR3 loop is CASSAQLTNEKLFF. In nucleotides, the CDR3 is TGTGCCAGCAGCGCTCAGCTAACTAATGAAAAACTGTTTTTT.

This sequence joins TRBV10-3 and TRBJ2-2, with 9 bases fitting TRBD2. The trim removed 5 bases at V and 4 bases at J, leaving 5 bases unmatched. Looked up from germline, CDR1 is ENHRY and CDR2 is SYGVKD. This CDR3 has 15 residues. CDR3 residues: CAISIGLATTGELFF. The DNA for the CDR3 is TGTGCCATCAGTATTGGACTAGCGACCACCGGGGAGCTGTTTTTT.

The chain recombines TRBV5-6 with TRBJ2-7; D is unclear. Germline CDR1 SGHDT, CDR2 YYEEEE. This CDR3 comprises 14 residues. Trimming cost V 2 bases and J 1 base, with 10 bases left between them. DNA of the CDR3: TGTGCCAGCAGCTTATTTCTGGGTTCCTACGAGCAGTACTTC. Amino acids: CASSLFLGSYEQYF.

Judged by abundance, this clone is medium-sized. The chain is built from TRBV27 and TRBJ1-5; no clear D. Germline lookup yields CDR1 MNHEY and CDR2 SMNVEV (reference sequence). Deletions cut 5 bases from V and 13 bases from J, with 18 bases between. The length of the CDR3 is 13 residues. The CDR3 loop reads CASSNHRAGLQHF. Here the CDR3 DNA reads TGTGCCAGCAGTAACCACCGGGCCGGACTGCAGCATTTT.

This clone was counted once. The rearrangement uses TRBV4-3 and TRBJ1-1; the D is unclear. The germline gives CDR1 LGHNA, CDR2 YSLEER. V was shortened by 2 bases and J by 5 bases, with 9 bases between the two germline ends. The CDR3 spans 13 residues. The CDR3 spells CASSQLLGTEAFF. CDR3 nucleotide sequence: TGCGCCAGCAGCCAATTACTGGGGACTGAAGCTTTCTTT.

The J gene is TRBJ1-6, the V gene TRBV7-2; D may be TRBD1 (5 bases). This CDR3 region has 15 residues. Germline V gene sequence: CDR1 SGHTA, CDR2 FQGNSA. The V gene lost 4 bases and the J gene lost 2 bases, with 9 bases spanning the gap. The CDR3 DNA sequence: TGTGCCAGCAGCTCCGGGGGGACCTATAATTCACCCCTCCACTTT. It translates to CASSSGGTYNSPLHF.

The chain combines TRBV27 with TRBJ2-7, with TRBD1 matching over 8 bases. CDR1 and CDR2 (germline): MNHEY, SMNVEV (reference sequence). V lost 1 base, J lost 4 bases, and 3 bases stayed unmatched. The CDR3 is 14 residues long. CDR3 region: CASSLYDRGYEQYF. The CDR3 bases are TGTGCCAGCAGTTTATATGACAGGGGTTACGAGCAGTACTTC.

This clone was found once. Written as DNA, the CDR3 is TGCGCCAGCAGCCCCCAGGGGAGTAGCTACGAGCAGTACTTC. Encoded protein: CASSPQGSSYEQYF. J is TRBJ2-7 and V is TRBV4-3, with a possible D match to TRBD1 (6 bases). The ends were cut back, 4 bases at V and 3 bases at J, with 13 bases in the middle. Germline lookup yields CDR1 LGHNA and CDR2 YSLEER. The CDR3 length is 14 residues.

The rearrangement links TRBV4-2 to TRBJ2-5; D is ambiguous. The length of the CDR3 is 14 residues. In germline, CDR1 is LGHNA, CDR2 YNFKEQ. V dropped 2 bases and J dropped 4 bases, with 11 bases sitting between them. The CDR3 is CASSQQNSLETQYF. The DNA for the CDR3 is TGTGCCAGCAGCCAACAAAACTCCCTAGAGACCCAGTACTTC.

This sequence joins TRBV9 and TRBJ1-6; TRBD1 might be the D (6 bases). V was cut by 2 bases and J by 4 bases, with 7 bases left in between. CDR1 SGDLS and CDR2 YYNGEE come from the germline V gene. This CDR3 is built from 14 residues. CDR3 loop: CASSVGQYNSPLHF. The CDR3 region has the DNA TGTGCCAGCAGCGTCGGACAGTATAATTCACCCCTCCACTTT.

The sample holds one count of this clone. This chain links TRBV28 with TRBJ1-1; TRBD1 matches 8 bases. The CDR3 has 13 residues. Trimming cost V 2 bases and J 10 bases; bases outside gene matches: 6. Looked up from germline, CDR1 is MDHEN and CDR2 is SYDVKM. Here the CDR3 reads CASSLTRGRGAFF. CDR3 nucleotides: TGTGCCAGCAGTTTAACCAGGGGGCGAGGAGCTTTCTTT. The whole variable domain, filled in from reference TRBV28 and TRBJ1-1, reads DVKVTQSSRYLVKRTGEKVFLECVQDMDHENMFWYRQDPGLGLRLIYFSYDVKMKEKGDIPEGYSVSREKKERFSLILESASTNQTSMYLCASSLTRGRGAFFGQGTRLTVV.